Listed below are T cell receptor beta chains from one sample, sequenced in a study of spatial heterogeneity in lung cancer. TCRdb analysed the 5' RACE reads with MiXCR anew, one entry per CDR3 protein. Of about 33,000 distinct CDR3 sequences in the sample, more than 9% were seen once. The sequences come from PBMCs, collected at follow-up. All receptors come from a female donor with early-stage non-small cell lung cancer. Both conserved end residues are part of each CDR3. The D gene is left open where the match is weak. A clone size is listed for some rows: how often the clone was seen (once, few, many), or a class if it is expanded.

J gene | D gene | V gene | clone size | CDR3 protein | CDR3 DNA
TRBJ1-1 | NA | TRBV9 | few | CASSAGLQFKYTEAFF | TGTGCCAGCAGCGCGGGATTACAGTTCAAATACACTGAAGCTTTCTTT
TRBJ2-3 | NA | TRBV5-1 | few | CASQGGDTQYF | TGCGCCAGCCAGGGGGGAGATACGCAGTATTTT
TRBJ2-1 | TRBD1 | TRBV29-1 | few | CSVSGQAYNEQFF | TGCAGCGTCTCGGGACAGGCATACAATGAGCAGTTCTTC
TRBJ1-1 | TRBD1 | TRBV19 | many | CASSPGTVLNTEAFF | TGTGCCAGTAGTCCCGGGACAGTTTTGAACACTGAAGCTTTCTTT
TRBJ2-3 | NA | TRBV7-2 | many | CASSRPGASLRGTDTQYF | TGTGCCAGCAGCCGCCCCGGGGCTAGCCTTAGGGGCACAGATACGCAGTATTTT
TRBJ2-1 | NA | TRBV5-1 | once | CAGSQYNEQFF | TGCGCCGGCAGTCAATACAATGAGCAGTTCTTC
TRBJ2-3 | NA | TRBV6-4 | many | CASSEGGATDTQYF | TGTGCCAGCAGTGAGGGGGGGGCCACAGATACGCAGTATTTT
TRBJ2-2 | NA | TRBV3-1 | many | CASSQVKAGELFF | TGTGCCAGCAGCCAAGTTAAGGCCGGGGAGCTGTTTTTT
TRBJ2-2 | NA | TRBV6-2/TRBV6-3 | many | CASSYGSHTGELFF | TGTGCCAGCAGTTACGGGTCCCACACCGGGGAGCTGTTTTTT
TRBJ2-7 | NA | TRBV5-1 | few | CASSSSYEQYF | TGCGCCAGCAGCTCCTCCTACGAGCAGTACTTC
TRBJ2-3 | TRBD2 | TRBV7-9 | few | CASSSGLAGKRADTQYF | TGTGCCAGCAGCTCGGGACTAGCGGGTAAACGGGCAGATACGCAGTATTTT
TRBJ2-1 | TRBD2 | TRBV6-2/TRBV6-3 | NA | CASSSGGGGYNEQFF | TGTGCCAGCAGTTCTGGCGGGGGGGGTTACAATGAGCAGTTCTTC
TRBJ2-7 | NA | TRBV29-1 | few | CSVRGVHEQYF | TGCAGCGTTCGAGGGGTCCACGAGCAGTACTTC
TRBJ1-1 | TRBD1 | TRBV20-1 | many | CSASHTGGTEAFF | TGCAGTGCCAGTCACACAGGGGGAACTGAAGCTTTCTTT
TRBJ2-2 | NA | TRBV19 | few | CASTVTANTGELFF | TGTGCCAGTACCGTTACCGCGAACACCGGGGAGCTGTTTTTT
TRBJ2-1 | NA | TRBV3-1 | many | CASSPHKFGEQFF | TGTGCCAGCAGCCCCCACAAGTTCGGTGAGCAGTTCTTC
TRBJ2-7 | NA | TRBV7-9 | many | CASSPQGNYEQYF | TGTGCCAGCAGCCCGCAGGGGAACTACGAGCAGTACTTC
TRBJ1-1 | TRBD1 | TRBV5-1 | many | CASSWTGGNTEAFF | TGCGCCAGCAGCTGGACAGGGGGCAACACTGAAGCTTTCTTT
TRBJ1-5 | NA | TRBV20-1 | many | CSAQQSNQPQHF | TGCAGTGCTCAACAGAGCAATCAGCCCCAGCATTTT
TRBJ2-5 | TRBD1 | TRBV11-2 | NA | CASSYGQALYF | TGTGCCAGCAGCTACGGACAGGCGCTGTACTTC
TRBJ2-7 | NA | TRBV29-1 | few | CSVEDPTRGYEQYF | TGCAGCGTTGAAGATCCTACTAGGGGCTACGAGCAGTACTTC
TRBJ1-1 | NA | TRBV5-5 | once | CASSLAMYSTEAFF | TGTGCCAGCAGCTTGGCGATGTATTCCACTGAAGCTTTCTTT
TRBJ2-1 | TRBD2 | TRBV19 | many | CASSFGLAEGNEQFF | TGTGCCAGTAGTTTCGGACTAGCAGAGGGCAATGAGCAGTTCTTC
TRBJ2-3 | NA | TRBV7-9 | many | CASSFVGNTDTQYF | TGTGCCAGCAGCTTCGTTGGTAACACAGATACGCAGTATTTT
TRBJ2-2 | NA | TRBV7-2 | NA | CASSSPGRRELFF | TGTGCCAGCAGCAGCCCGGGCCGGCGGGAGCTGTTTTTT
TRBJ2-7 | TRBD1 | TRBV7-6 | NA | CASSLDEHTGQGRFDEQYF | TGTGCCAGCAGCTTAGACGAGCATACCGGACAGGGACGGTTCGACGAGCAGTACTTC
TRBJ2-5 | NA | TRBV7-2 | few | CASSYKRPETQYF | TGTGCCAGCAGCTACAAGCGGCCAGAGACCCAGTACTTC
TRBJ1-1 | TRBD1 | TRBV15 | many | CATSRYRDRNTEAFF | TGTGCCACCAGCAGATACCGGGACAGGAACACTGAAGCTTTCTTT
TRBJ2-5 | NA | TRBV20-1 | many | CSARDEGAAVNSETQYF | TGCAGTGCTAGAGATGAAGGGGCAGCGGTTAACTCAGAGACCCAGTACTTC
TRBJ1-5 | NA | TRBV30 | many | CAWSVGQPNQPQHF | TGTGCCTGGAGTGTAGGACAGCCCAATCAGCCCCAGCATTTT
TRBJ1-6 | NA | TRBV20-1 | medium-sized | CSASGGLRNSPLHF | TGCAGTGCTAGTGGGGGGCTCAGGAATTCACCCCTCCACTTT
TRBJ2-3 | TRBD1 | TRBV25-1 | NA | CAVHKGATDTQFF | TGTGCAGTCCACAAGGGGGCTACAGATACGCAGTTTTTT
TRBJ2-3 | TRBD2 | TRBV6-2/TRBV6-3 | many | CASSQLAVVGTQYF | TGTGCCAGCAGCCAACTAGCGGTCGTCGGAACGCAGTATTTT
TRBJ2-1 | TRBD1 | TRBV7-7 | NA | CASSLVRGTGPNEQFF | TGTGCTAGCAGCTTAGTCCGTGGGACAGGGCCCAATGAGCAGTTCTTC
TRBJ1-5 | NA | TRBV2 | NA | CASSEAPGGQPQHF | TGTGCCAGCAGTGAAGCGCCGGGCGGTCAGCCCCAGCATTTT
TRBJ1-2 | NA | TRBV7-2 | NA | CASSLSPQPGPTLNGYTF | TGTGCCAGCAGCTTATCCCCTCAGCCGGGCCCTACTCTCAATGGCTACACCTTC
TRBJ1-1 | TRBD1 | TRBV7-2 | NA | CASSDRQGMANTEAFF | TGTGCCAGCAGCGACAGACAGGGTATGGCGAACACTGAAGCTTTCTTT
TRBJ1-2 | NA | TRBV7-9 | many | CASSSLTGGYTF | TGTGCCAGCAGCTCCCTTACGGGGGGCTACACCTTC
TRBJ1-1 | NA | TRBV20-1 | few | CSAYRNTEAFF | TGCAGTGCTTACAGGAACACTGAAGCTTTCTTT
TRBJ1-1 | TRBD1 | TRBV2 | many | CASAGTGGLTEAFF | TGTGCCAGCGCCGGGACAGGGGGTTTAACTGAAGCTTTCTTT
TRBJ2-7 | NA | TRBV28 | many | CASSLLDSAEQYF | TGTGCCAGCAGTTTATTAGACTCGGCCGAGCAGTACTTC
TRBJ2-1 | NA | TRBV4-3 | few | CASSQDGAGLNEQFF | TGCGCCAGCAGCCAAGACGGGGCGGGGCTCAATGAGCAGTTCTTC
TRBJ2-7 | NA | TRBV5-6 | many | CASSLAGTPYEQYF | TGTGCCAGCAGCTTGGCCGGGACTCCCTACGAGCAGTACTTC
TRBJ1-4 | TRBD1 | TRBV6-1 | many | CASIRDRNEKLFF | TGTGCCAGCATCCGGGACAGGAATGAAAAACTGTTTTTT
TRBJ2-3 | NA | TRBV5-1 | few | CASSWRAGRTDTQYF | TGCGCCAGCAGCTGGCGGGCGGGGCGCACAGATACGCAGTATTTT
TRBJ2-7 | NA | TRBV29-1 | NA | CSVEGKGYYKQYF | TGCAGCGTTGAGGGCAAAGGCTATTACAAGCAGTACTTC
TRBJ2-3 | NA | TRBV20-1 | many | CSARDPPGASTDTQYF | TGCAGTGCTAGAGATCCGCCGGGGGCAAGCACAGATACGCAGTATTTT
TRBJ1-5 | NA | TRBV5-1 | many | CASSLEPGSQPQHF | TGCGCCAGCAGCTTGGAGCCGGGGAGTCAGCCCCAGCATTTT
TRBJ2-5 | TRBD2 | TRBV9 | few | CASSVGISGGAQETQYF | TGTGCCAGCAGCGTAGGAATTAGCGGGGGGGCCCAAGAGACCCAGTACTTC
TRBJ2-2 | NA | TRBV6-2/TRBV6-3 | many | CASTRIPPGVIRNTGELFF | TGTGCCAGCACTAGAATTCCGCCGGGGGTCATAAGGAACACCGGGGAGCTGTTTTTT
TRBJ2-7 | NA | TRBV5-4 | many | CASSLGLATYEQYF | TGTGCCAGCAGCTTGGGGCTAGCGACCTACGAGCAGTACTTC
TRBJ1-2 | NA | TRBV4-3 | NA | CASSQSVQLLDGYTF | TGCGCCAGCAGCCAATCGGTACAGCTGCTCGATGGCTACACCTTC